The 19 T cell receptor beta chains reported below all come from one sample, sequenced in a study of T cell repertoires in cytomegalovirus infection. Using its own MiXCR run on the reads, TCRdb lists one record per CDR3 protein. The sample comprises hundreds of thousands of distinct CDR3 sequences, less than 25% of which are singletons, and around 7.6% rests with the top ten. Sequenced sample: CD8+ T cells from PBMCs. The receptors were gathered from a human donor in good health (CMV status not recorded). Some clones in this sample may be carry-over from other donors' samples.

V gene TRBV5-4 combines with J gene TRBJ2-4; TRBD2 agrees at 12 bases. Unmatched junction bases numbered 13, after V lost 7 bases and J lost 5 bases. Germline V gene data show CDR1 as SGHNT and CDR2 as YYREEE (reference sequence). The CDR3 loop spans 17 amino acids. This CDR3 is CASGSLSSGGAQNIQYF. For the CDR3, the DNA is TGTGCCAGCGGCTCGCTCTCTAGCGGGGGGGCCCAAAACATTCAGTACTTC.

The rearrangement links TRBV14 to TRBJ1-6; no firm D call. CDR1 SGHDN and CDR2 FVKESK come from the germline V gene. The CDR3 has 14 residues. V was cut by 2 bases and J by 3 bases, with 5 bases left in between. The DNA of the CDR3 is TGTGCCAGCAGCCAACGCAGCTATAATTCACCCCTCCACTTT. Translation gives CASSQRSYNSPLHF. Looking up the rest from reference TRBV14 and TRBJ1-6 gives the full variable domain: EAGVTQFPSHSVIEKGQTVTLRCDPISGHDNLYWYRRVMGKEIKFLLHFVKESKQDESGMPNNRFLAERTGGTYSTLKVQPAELEDSGVYFCASSQRSYNSPLHFGNGTRLTVT.

To note about this clonotype: A much larger clone lies a single base off, so this may be a read error. The CDR3 DNA follows: TGTGCCAGCAGCCAAGGTACCAAGTCCGGACAGCGAGTCTACGAGCAGTACGTC. Translating it yields CASSQGTKSGQRVYEQYV. The chain carries TRBV14 and TRBJ2-7; possibly TRBD1 for D (6 bases). The CDR3 is 18 residues long. The V end lost 1 base, the J end lost 3 bases, and 22 bases lay between the germline ends. Germline CDR1 SGHDN, CDR2 FVKESK.

The rearrangement joins TRBV9 to TRBJ2-6, with D possibly matching TRBD2 (5 bases). V was pared by 0 bases and J by 2 bases, with 9 bases between. The CDR3 has 16 residues. The germline CDR1 and CDR2 sequences are SGDLS and YYNGEE. The CDR3, as DNA: TGTGCCAGCAGCGTAGATCGGGAAACTGGGGCCAACGTCCTGACTTTC. It encodes CASSVDRETGANVLTF.

With regard to this clonotype: At one end the junction does not follow the germline gene, possibly because of a read error. This chain joins TRBV6-6 and TRBJ1-5; D not resolved. The length of the CDR3 is 13 residues. From germline, CDR1 is MNHNY and CDR2 SVGAGI (reference sequence). The CDR3 region is CVSTEFSNQPQHF. Written as DNA, the CDR3 is TGTGTCAGCACCGAATTTAGCAATCAGCCCCAGCATTTT.

Only a few counts were recorded for this clonotype. The chain links TRBV6-5 to TRBJ2-7; 8 positions agree with TRBD2. Per the germline V gene, CDR1 is MNHEY and CDR2 is SVGAGI. The CDR3 is made up of 15 amino acids. V gave up 0 bases and J gave up 2 bases; unmatched junction bases: 3. The CDR3 sequence: CASSYSDSGAYEQYF. The CDR3 coding sequence is TGTGCCAGCAGTTACTCCGATAGCGGGGCCTACGAGCAGTACTTC.

This clonotype was observed a few times. The CDR3 spells CASSPYLAGGTDTQYF. The CDR3 DNA reads as TGTGCCAGCAGCCCCTATCTAGCGGGGGGCACAGATACGCAGTATTTT. This chain connects TRBV4-2 to TRBJ2-3, with 10 bases fitting TRBD2. CDR3 length: 16 amino acids. Germline CDR1 is LGHNA and CDR2 is YNFKEQ. Unmatched junction bases numbered 5, after V lost 4 bases and J lost 1 base.

At least ten counts were recorded for this clonotype. The V gene is TRBV6-2 or TRBV6-3, the J gene TRBJ2-2; D unresolved. Trimming cost V 2 bases and J 1 base, with 14 bases left between them. Germline V CDR1 and CDR2: MNHEY, SVGEGT. This CDR3 is built from 17 residues. CDR3 loop: CASSYPMRTENTGELFF. In nucleotides, the CDR3 is TGTGCCAGCAGTTACCCAATGAGGACGGAGAACACCGGGGAGCTGTTTTTT.

J is TRBJ1-1 and V is TRBV29-1, with D unresolved. Germline values: CDR1 SQVTM, CDR2 ANQGSEA. Trimming took 6 bases from V and 5 from J, leaving 10 bases between them. The CDR3 spans 11 residues. CDR3 sequence reads: CSVITRTEAFF. As DNA, the CDR3 is TGCAGCGTCATCACGCGGACTGAAGCTTTCTTT.

V is TRBV28 and J is TRBJ2-3; D call uncertain. This CDR3 is built from 17 residues. Germline V gene sequence: CDR1 MDHEN, CDR2 SYDVKM. The germline V and J ends were trimmed by 2 bases and 2 bases, with 17 bases remaining between them. The CDR3 DNA is TGTGCCAGCAGTTTAAGGACGGAGATAGATAACACAGATACGCAGTATTTT. Translating it yields CASSLRTEIDNTDTQYF.

The V gene is TRBV12-3 or TRBV12-4, the J gene TRBJ1-1; D is ambiguous. Trimming took 3 bases from V and 5 from J, leaving 7 bases between them. The CDR3 is 12 amino acids. CDR3 loop: CASSFVVTEAFF. CDR3 bases: TGTGCCAGCAGTTTTGTGGTTACTGAAGCTTTCTTT.

The genes are TRBV10-3 and TRBJ2-3, with D perhaps matching TRBD2 (5 bases). The CDR3 has 16 amino acids. V dropped 0 bases and J dropped 0 bases, with 10 bases sitting between them. Per germline, CDR1 ENHRY and CDR2 SYGVKD. CDR3 sequence reads: CAISESSGSSTDTQYF. The CDR3 DNA sequence: TGTGCCATCAGTGAGTCATCGGGATCTAGCACAGATACGCAGTATTTT.

The gene calls are TRBV28 and TRBJ1-2; D might be TRBD1 (6 bases). The CDR3 extends over 13 amino acids. CDR1 is MDHEN, CDR2 SYDVKM, per germline. V lost 8 bases and J lost 2, with 12 bases in between. The CDR3 DNA reads as TGTGCCAGCCGTAATACAGGGAACTATGGCTACACCTTC. This sequence encodes CASRNTGNYGYTF.

This rearrangement joins TRBV11-2 to TRBJ2-7; D might be TRBD2 (6 bases). Germline V gives CDR1 SGHAT, CDR2 FQNNGV. The CDR3 contains 14 residues. The V gene lost 4 bases and the J gene lost 5 bases, with 15 bases spanning the gap. The CDR3 nucleotides read TGTGCCAGCAGCTCGCAGGGAGGAGGGGACGAGCAGTACTTC. This gives the protein CASSSQGGGDEQYF.

In its sample, this clonotype was seen a few times. This chain connects TRBV6-5 to TRBJ1-2; D possibly corresponds to TRBD1 (5 bases). The CDR3 consists of 13 residues. V was clipped by 10 bases and J by 2 bases, with 14 bases between them. Looked up from germline, CDR1 is MNHEY and CDR2 is SVGAGI. The CDR3: CATLRGGNYGYTF. CDR3 in DNA: TGTGCCACCCTGAGGGGAGGAAACTATGGCTACACCTTC.

This clonotype occurred a few times. The chain recombines TRBV4-1 with TRBJ2-1; D call uncertain. Trimming left V 4 bases short and J 2 bases short, with 18 bases between. CDR1 and CDR2 (germline): MGHRA, YSYEKL. CDR3 length: 17 residues. As DNA, the CDR3 is TGCGCCAGCAGCCCATCGTCAGTGACGGGCACCTACAATGAGCAGTTCTTC. Encoded protein: CASSPSSVTGTYNEQFF.

This clonotype occurred many times. The J gene is TRBJ2-5, the V gene TRBV25-1; TRBD2 agrees at 7 bases. Germline CDR1 and CDR2: MGHDK and SYGVNS. The V gene end was trimmed by 4 bases and the J gene end by 3 bases; junction bases not matched to a gene: 8. The CDR3 spans 15 residues. The CDR3 region is CASSVLAGVKETQYF. In nucleotides, the CDR3 is TGTGCCAGCAGTGTATTGGCGGGGGTTAAAGAGACCCAGTACTTC.

There are many counts of this clonotype. This chain connects TRBV6-6 to TRBJ1-2, with D possibly matching TRBD1 (6 bases). V was shortened by 2 bases and J by 6 bases, with 16 bases between the two germline ends. CDR1 is MNHNY and CDR2 is SVGAGI in the germline V gene (reference sequence). This CDR3 has 15 amino acids. The CDR3 DNA reads TGTGCCAGCAGTTACAGAATTTCAGGGGAGGATGGCTACACCTTC. The encoded protein is CASSYRISGEDGYTF.

J is TRBJ2-6 and V is TRBV7-9; D uncertain. The CDR3 spans 18 residues. V was pared by 3 bases and J by 0 bases, with 15 bases between. CDR1 is SEHNR, CDR2 FQNEAQ, per germline (reference sequence). The CDR3 nucleotides are TGTGCCAGCAGCTTCAAAGGGAAACCAACCTCTGGGGCCAACGTCCTGACTTTC. Residues: CASSFKGKPTSGANVLTF.